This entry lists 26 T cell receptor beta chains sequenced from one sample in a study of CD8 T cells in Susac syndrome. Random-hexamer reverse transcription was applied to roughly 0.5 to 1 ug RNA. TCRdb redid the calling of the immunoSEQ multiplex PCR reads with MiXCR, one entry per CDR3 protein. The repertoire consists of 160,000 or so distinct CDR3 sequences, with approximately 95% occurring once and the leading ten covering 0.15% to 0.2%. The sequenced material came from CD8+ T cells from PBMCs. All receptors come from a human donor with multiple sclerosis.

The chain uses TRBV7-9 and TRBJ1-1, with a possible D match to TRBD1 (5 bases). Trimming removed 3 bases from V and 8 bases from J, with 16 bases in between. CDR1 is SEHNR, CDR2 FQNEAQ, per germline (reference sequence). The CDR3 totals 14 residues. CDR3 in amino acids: CASSFGGYRAEAFF. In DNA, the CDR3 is TGTGCCAGCAGCTTTGGGGGTTACCGGGCCGAAGCTTTCTTT.

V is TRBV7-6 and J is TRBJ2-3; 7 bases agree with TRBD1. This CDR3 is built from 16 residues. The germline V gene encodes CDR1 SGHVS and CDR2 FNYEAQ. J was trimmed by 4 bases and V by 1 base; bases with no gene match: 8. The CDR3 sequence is CASSLGLQGKPDTQYF. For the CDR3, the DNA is TGTGCCAGCAGCTTAGGTCTACAGGGGAAGCCAGATACGCAGTATTTT.

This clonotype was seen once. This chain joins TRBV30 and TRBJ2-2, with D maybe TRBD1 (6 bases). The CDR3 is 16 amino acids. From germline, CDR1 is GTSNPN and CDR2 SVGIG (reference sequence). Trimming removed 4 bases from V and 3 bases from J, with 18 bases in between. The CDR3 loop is CAWKKRGRGYTGELFF. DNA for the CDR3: TGTGCCTGGAAGAAAAGGGGCAGGGGATACACCGGGGAGCTGTTTTTT.

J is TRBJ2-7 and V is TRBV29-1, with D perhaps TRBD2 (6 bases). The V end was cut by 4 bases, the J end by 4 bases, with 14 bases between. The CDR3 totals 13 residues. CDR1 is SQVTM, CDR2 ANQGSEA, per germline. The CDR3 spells CSVGGGSGYEQYF. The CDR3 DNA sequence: TGCAGCGTTGGAGGCGGAAGCGGGTACGAGCAGTACTTC.

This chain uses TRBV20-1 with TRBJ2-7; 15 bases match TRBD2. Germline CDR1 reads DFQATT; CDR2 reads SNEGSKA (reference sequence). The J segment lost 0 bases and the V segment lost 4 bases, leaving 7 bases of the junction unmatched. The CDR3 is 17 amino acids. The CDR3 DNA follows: TGCAGTGCTAACTCCGGGACTAGCGGGAGGAGCTCCTACGAGCAGTACTTC. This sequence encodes CSANSGTSGRSSYEQYF.

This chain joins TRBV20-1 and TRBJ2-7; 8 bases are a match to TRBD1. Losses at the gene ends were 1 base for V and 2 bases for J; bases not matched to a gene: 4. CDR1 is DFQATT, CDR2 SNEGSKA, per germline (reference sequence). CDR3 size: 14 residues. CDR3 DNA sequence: TGCAGTGCTAGAGGGGGACAGGACGCCTACGAGCAGTACTTC. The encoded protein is CSARGGQDAYEQYF.

The CDR3 nucleotides read TGTGCCAGCAACGGATTCGGGGCCGGGGAGCTGTTTTTT. It translates to CASNGFGAGELFF. This chain uses TRBV3-1 with TRBJ2-2; a weak D match, TRBD2 (5 bases). CDR3 length: 13 amino acids. Per germline, CDR1 LGHDT and CDR2 YNNKEL (reference sequence). V lost 7 bases and J 6 bases, leaving 12 bases between the germline ends.

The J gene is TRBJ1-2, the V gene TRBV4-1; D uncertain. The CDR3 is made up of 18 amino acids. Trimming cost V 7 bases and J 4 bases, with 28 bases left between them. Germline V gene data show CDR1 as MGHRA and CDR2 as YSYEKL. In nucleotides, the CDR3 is TGCGCCAGCACCCTGTTGTGGGCAGCACCTCGCGCAATCTATGGCTACACCTTC. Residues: CASTLLWAAPRAIYGYTF.

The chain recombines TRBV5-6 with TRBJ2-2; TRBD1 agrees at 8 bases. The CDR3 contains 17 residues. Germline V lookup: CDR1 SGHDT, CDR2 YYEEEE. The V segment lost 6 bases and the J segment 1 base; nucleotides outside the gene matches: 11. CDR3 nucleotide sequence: TGTGCCAGCACGGAGGGACAGGTCCAATTGAACACCGGGGAGCTGTTTTTT. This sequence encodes CASTEGQVQLNTGELFF.

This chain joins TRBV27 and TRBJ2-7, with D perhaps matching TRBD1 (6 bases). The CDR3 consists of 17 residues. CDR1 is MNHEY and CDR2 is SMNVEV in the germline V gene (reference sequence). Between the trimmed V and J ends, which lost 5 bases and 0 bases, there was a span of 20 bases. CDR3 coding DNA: TGTGCCAGCAGTGGCAAGGGACACCCTACTACCTCCTACGAGCAGTACTTC. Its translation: CASSGKGHPTTSYEQYF.

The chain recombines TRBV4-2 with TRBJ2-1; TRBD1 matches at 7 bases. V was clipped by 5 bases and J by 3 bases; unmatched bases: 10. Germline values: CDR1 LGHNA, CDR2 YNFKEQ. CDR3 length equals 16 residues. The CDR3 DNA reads TGTGCCAGCAGCATACGACAGGGATCAGGCTACAATGAGCAGTTCTTC. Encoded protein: CASSIRQGSGYNEQFF.

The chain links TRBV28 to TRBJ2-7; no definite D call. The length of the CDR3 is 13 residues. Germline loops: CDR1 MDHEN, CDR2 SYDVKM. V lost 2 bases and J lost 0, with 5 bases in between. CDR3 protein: CASSLGLSYEQYF. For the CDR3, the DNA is TGTGCCAGCAGTTTAGGCCTCTCCTACGAGCAGTACTTC.

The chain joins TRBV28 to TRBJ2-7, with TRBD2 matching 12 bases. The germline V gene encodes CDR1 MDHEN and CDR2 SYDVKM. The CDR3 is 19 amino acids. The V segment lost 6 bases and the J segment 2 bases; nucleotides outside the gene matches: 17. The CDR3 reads CASRDHGGTSGSRTYEQYF. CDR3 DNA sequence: TGTGCCAGCAGGGACCACGGAGGGACTAGCGGGTCTCGAACCTACGAGCAGTACTTC.

The CDR3, as DNA: TGTGCCAGCAGACTGACAGGGTTAGGGGAGCAGTTCTTC. It translates to CASRLTGLGEQFF. This chain links TRBV6-5 with TRBJ2-1; 7 nucleotides align to TRBD1. Germline V lookup: CDR1 MNHEY, CDR2 SVGAGI. This CDR3 region has 13 residues. The J segment lost 10 bases and the V segment lost 6 bases, leaving 9 bases of the junction unmatched.

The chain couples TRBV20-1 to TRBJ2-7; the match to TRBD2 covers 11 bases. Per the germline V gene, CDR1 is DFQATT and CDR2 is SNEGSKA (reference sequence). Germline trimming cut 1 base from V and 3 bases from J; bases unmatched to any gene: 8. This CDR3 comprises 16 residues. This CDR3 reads CSARGLGLAGGYEQYF. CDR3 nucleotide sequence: TGCAGTGCTAGAGGCCTCGGGCTAGCGGGAGGCTACGAGCAGTACTTC.

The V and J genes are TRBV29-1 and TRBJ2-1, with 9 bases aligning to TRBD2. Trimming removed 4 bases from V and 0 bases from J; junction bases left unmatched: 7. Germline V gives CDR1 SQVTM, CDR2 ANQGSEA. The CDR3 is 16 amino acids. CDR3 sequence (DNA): TGCAGCGTTGCTGGACTAGCGCTTAGCTCCTACAATGAGCAGTTCTTC. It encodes CSVAGLALSSYNEQFF.

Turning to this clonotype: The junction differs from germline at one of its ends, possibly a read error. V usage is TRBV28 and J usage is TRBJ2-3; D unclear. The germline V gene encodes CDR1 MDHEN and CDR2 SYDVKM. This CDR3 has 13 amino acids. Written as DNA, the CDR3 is TGTGCCAGCATTTTAGCTAGCACAGATACGCAGTATTTT. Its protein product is CASILASTDTQYF. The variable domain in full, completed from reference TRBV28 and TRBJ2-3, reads DVKVTQSSRYLVKRTGEKVFLECVQDMDHENMFWYRQDPGLGLRLIYFSYDVKMKEKGDIPEGYSVSREKKERFSLILESASTNQTSMYLCASILASTDTQYFGPGTRLTVL.

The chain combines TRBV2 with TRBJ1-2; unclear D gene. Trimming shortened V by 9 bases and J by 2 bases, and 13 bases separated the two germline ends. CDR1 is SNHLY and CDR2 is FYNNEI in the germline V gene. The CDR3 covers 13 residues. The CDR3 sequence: CARRLVGNYGYTF. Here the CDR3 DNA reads TGTGCCAGAAGGCTAGTCGGGAACTATGGCTACACCTTC.

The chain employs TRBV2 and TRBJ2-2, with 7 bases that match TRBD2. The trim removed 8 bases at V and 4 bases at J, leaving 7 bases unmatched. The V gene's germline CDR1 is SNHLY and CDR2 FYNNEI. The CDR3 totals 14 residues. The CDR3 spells CASGYPGGTGELFF. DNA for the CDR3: TGTGCCAGCGGTTACCCGGGAGGCACCGGGGAGCTGTTTTTT.

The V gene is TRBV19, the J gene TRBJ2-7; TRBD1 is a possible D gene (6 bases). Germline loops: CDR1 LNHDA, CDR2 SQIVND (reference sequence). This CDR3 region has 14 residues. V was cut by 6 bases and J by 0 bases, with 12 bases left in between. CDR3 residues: CASSDRFYSYEQYF. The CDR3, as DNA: TGTGCCAGTAGCGACAGGTTTTACTCCTACGAGCAGTACTTC.

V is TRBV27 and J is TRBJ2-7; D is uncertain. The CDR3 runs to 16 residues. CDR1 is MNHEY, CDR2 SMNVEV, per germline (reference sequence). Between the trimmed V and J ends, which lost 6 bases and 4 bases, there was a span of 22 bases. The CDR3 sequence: CASRPAGHLPAYEQYF. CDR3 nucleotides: TGTGCCAGCAGACCCGCCGGGCACTTACCAGCTTACGAGCAGTACTTC.

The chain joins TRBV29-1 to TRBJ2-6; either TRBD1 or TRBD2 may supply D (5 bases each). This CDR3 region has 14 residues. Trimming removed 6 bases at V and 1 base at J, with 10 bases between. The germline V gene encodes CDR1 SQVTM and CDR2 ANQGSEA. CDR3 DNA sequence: TGCAGCGTCCTGTGGGGGTCTGGGGCCAACGTCCTGACTTTC. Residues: CSVLWGSGANVLTF.

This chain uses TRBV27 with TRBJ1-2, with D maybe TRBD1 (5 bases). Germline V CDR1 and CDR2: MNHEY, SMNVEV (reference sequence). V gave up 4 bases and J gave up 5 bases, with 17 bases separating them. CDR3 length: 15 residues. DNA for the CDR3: TGTGCCAGCAGTTCGGGGGGAGCCATGGGGTATGGCTACACCTTC. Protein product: CASSSGGAMGYGYTF.

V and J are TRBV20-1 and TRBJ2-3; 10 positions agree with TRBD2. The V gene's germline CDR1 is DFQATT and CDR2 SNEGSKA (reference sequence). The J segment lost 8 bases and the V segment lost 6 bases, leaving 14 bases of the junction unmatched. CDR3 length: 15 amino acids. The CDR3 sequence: CSADGLADSDGTQYF. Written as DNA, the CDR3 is TGCAGTGCAGATGGACTAGCGGATTCAGATGGTACGCAGTATTTT.

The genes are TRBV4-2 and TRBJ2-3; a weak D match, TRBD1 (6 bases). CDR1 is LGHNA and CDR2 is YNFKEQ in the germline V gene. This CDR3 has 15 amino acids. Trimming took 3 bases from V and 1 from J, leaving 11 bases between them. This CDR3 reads CASSQYAGGTDTQYF. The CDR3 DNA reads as TGTGCCAGCAGCCAGTATGCAGGGGGCACAGATACGCAGTATTTT.

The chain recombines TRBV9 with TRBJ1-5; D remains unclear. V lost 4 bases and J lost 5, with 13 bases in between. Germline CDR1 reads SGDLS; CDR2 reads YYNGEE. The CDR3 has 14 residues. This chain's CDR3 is CASSPRPGHQPQHF. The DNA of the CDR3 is TGTGCCAGCAGCCCCCGGCCAGGCCATCAGCCCCAGCATTTT.